The present entry profiles one TCR beta chain with its context. Its target is not known. This CDR3 is built from 12 residues. Trimming left V 3 bases short and J 8 bases short, with 10 bases between. Germline V lookup: CDR1 SGHAT, CDR2 FQNNGV. TCRdb's table, derived via immunoSEQ multiplex PCR, lists solely in-frame clones and lacks some. The repertoire holds around 2,000,000 clones, with roughly 94% as singletons. This entry comes from a study of shared clonotypes between healthy human individuals. Study-level results: Generation probabilities were higher for clonotypes shared across all four sorted-subset donors than for unshared ones.

The source material was naive CD4+ T cells sorted from blood. Regarding subset: CD45RA+ positively selected. The receptor's source is a man aged 18 to 30 in good health. The J gene is TRBJ1-2, the V gene TRBV11-2, with unresolved D. The CDR3 sequence is CASSFLERGYTF. DNA for the CDR3: TGTGCCAGCAGCTTCCTCGAGCGGGGCTACACCTTC.